Given below is one TCR beta chain in context. Its antigen is as yet unknown. From RNA transcripts, TCR beta CDR3 regions were amplified. When the TCR CDR3 underwent first-round RT-PCR, the HTBI primer set was used. A single record per CDR3 protein comes from TCRdb applying MiXCR to the multiplex PCR reads. The profile shows a few hundred thousand distinct CDR3 sequences, roughly 50% of them singletons. These data come from a study of T cells in Graves' hyperthyroidism and ophthalmopathy. Study results and limitations: Separation of ophthalmopathy from stable hyperthyroidism was achieved by a 13 V-J model. Most thyroid clonotypes that were expanded above 0.001 also turned up in blood.

Orbital computed tomography, thyroid ultrasound, serum thyroxine and TRAb, and clinical symptoms together informed the diagnoses. The sequencing sample was made of peripheral blood or thyroid tissue (not recorded which). This TCR was sampled from a woman aged 18-29 years with Graves' hyperthyroidism.

The CDR3 spells CSVEPLRGDNEQYF. The CDR3 nucleotides read TGCAGCGTTGAACCCCTCAGGGGGGACAACGAGCAGTACTTC. V gene TRBV29-1 combines with J gene TRBJ2-7; possible D gene TRBD1, 7 bases. V was shortened by 2 bases and J by 5 bases, with 16 bases between the two germline ends. The germline CDR1 and CDR2 sequences are SQVTM and ANQGSEA. The CDR3 has 14 amino acids.